Detailed here is one T cell receptor beta chain. As yet, its antigen is unknown. The CDR3 consists of 13 residues. V lost 10 bases, J lost 3 bases, and 6 bases stayed unmatched. Germline values: CDR1 ENHRY, CDR2 SYGVKD. The source of the sample is a study of T cells in pancreatic ductal adenocarcinoma. TCRdb's copy holds only in-frame clones and misses some; the assay was immunoSEQ multiplex PCR. The sample shows about 12,000 clones, roughly 89% of them seen only once. Surgery without prior neoadjuvant therapy was the treatment of the selected pancreatic ductal adenocarcinoma patients. Study-wide points: Tumor and blood clonality did not differ significantly, about 0.11 versus 0.066. Unique clonotypes were approximately 8-fold more numerous in blood than in tumor. This surgical cohort overrepresents the minority presenting with early-stage disease.

This TCR was recovered from a human donor with pancreatic ductal adenocarcinoma. The genes are TRBV10-3 and TRBJ2-1; TRBD2 matches at 7 bases. The specimen sequenced was PBMCs. CDR3 nucleotide sequence: TGTGCCACCAGCTGGACTAGCTACAATGAGCAGTTCTTC. Amino acids: CATSWTSYNEQFF.